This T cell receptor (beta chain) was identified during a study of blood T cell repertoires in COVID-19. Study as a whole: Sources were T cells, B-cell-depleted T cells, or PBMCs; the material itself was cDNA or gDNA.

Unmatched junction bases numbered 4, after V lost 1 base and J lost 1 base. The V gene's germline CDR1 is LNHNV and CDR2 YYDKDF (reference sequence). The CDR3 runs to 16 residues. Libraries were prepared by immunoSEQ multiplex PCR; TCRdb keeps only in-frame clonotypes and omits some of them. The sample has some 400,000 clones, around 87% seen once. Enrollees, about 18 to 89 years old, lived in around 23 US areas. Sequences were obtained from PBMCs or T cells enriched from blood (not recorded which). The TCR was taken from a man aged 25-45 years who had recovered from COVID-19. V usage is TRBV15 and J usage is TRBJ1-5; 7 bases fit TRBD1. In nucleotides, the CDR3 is TGTGCCACCAGCAGAGGAGACAGGGAGAGCAATCAGCCCCAGCATTTT. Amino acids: CATSRGDRESNQPQHF.